These T cell receptor beta chains were read from a single sample in a study of shared clonotypes between healthy human individuals. TCRdb keeps only in-frame clones here, not all; method: immunoSEQ multiplex PCR. The table shows 2 million to 2.5 million clones, with 90% to 95% occurring only once. Sequenced: naive CD4+ T cells sorted from blood. These receptors were collected from a man aged 18 to 29 in good health. Each CDR3 is given with its conserved first and last residue. A D gene is named only where the DNA matches it firmly. Clone size is not always given. Where it is, it says once, few, many or a class for expanded clones.

V gene,J gene,clone size,D gene,CDR3 protein,CDR3 DNA
TRBV2,TRBJ1-1,-,-,CASNGGPVNTEAFF,TGTGCCAGCAACGGGGGGCCCGTGAACACTGAAGCTTTCTTT
TRBV5-4,TRBJ2-7,-,TRBD2,CASSPTLYSGRFYEQYF,TGTGCCAGCAGCCCGACTCTTTACAGCGGGAGGTTCTACGAGCAGTACTTC
TRBV7-2,TRBJ2-3,-,-,CASSFVPLAGTDTQYF,TGTGCCAGCAGCTTTGTACCCCTAGCCGGCACAGATACGCAGTATTTT
TRBV9,TRBJ2-5,-,TRBD2,CASSVGLAGGETQYF,TGTGCCAGCAGCGTAGGACTAGCCGGGGGAGAGACCCAGTACTTC
TRBV10-3,TRBJ2-7,-,-,CAISDRTANYEQYF,TGTGCCATCAGTGACAGGACAGCCAACTACGAGCAGTACTTC
TRBV5-1,TRBJ1-2,-,-,CASSLVSREGYTF,TGCGCCAGCAGCTTGGTCTCACGGGAAGGCTACACCTTC
TRBV18,TRBJ2-1,-,-,CASSPALSAKVDNEQFF,TGTGCCAGCTCACCCGCGCTTTCAGCGAAAGTTGACAATGAGCAGTTCTTC
TRBV27,TRBJ1-5,-,-,CASSPRHLSNQPQHF,TGTGCCAGCAGTCCGAGACACCTTAGCAATCAGCCCCAGCATTTT
TRBV10-3,TRBJ2-7,-,-,CAISEWGSYEQYF,TGTGCCATCAGTGAATGGGGGAGCTACGAGCAGTACTTC
TRBV29-1,TRBJ2-5,-,TRBD2,CSVSGTSGGPDPQYF,TGCAGCGTTTCCGGGACTAGCGGGGGGCCCGACCCCCAGTACTTC
TRBV29-1,TRBJ1-4,-,-,CSLHSGTTRNEKLFF,TGCAGCCTCCACTCCGGGACAACAAGAAATGAAAAACTGTTTTTT
TRBV5-4,TRBJ2-7,-,TRBD2,CASSLSGGASYEQYF,TGTGCCAGCAGCTTAAGCGGGGGGGCCTCCTACGAGCAGTACTTC
TRBV28,TRBJ1-1,-,-,CASSSSLSGYTEAFF,TGTGCCAGCAGTTCAAGCCTCTCCGGTTACACTGAAGCTTTCTTT
TRBV10-3,TRBJ1-5,-,-,CAISEQGNNQPQHF,TGTGCCATCAGTGAGCAAGGAAACAATCAGCCCCAGCATTTT
TRBV6-6,TRBJ2-1,-,-,CASTEGVYNEQFF,TGTGCCAGCACCGAGGGAGTATACAATGAGCAGTTCTTC
TRBV10-1,TRBJ2-1,once,TRBD2,CASSEWSGSGSYNEQFF,TGCGCCAGCAGTGAGTGGAGCGGGAGTGGCTCCTACAATGAGCAGTTCTTC
TRBV28,TRBJ2-1,-,-,CASSLGQLSYNEQFF,TGTGCCAGCAGTTTAGGGCAGCTCAGCTACAATGAGCAGTTCTTC
TRBV7-2,TRBJ2-1,-,TRBD2,CASSLAGGYSGNEQFF,TGTGCCAGCAGCTTAGCGGGGGGGTACAGCGGCAATGAGCAGTTCTTC
TRBV11-3,TRBJ2-1,-,-,CASSLRGGGSYNEQFF,TGTGCCAGCAGCTTAAGGGGGGGCGGGAGCTACAATGAGCAGTTCTTC
TRBV7-2,TRBJ2-7,once,TRBD2,CASSRSGTSATYEQYF,TGTGCCAGCAGCCGGTCCGGGACTAGCGCAACCTACGAGCAGTACTTC
TRBV27,TRBJ2-7,-,-,CASSLSTVSSYEQYF,TGTGCCAGCAGTCTTTCGACCGTTAGCTCCTACGAGCAGTACTTC
TRBV5-4,TRBJ2-1,-,-,CASSLGGKTLWNEQFF,TGTGCCAGCAGCTTGGGAGGGAAAACTTTATGGAATGAGCAGTTCTTC
TRBV5-1,TRBJ1-1,-,-,CASSLVDTTNTEAFF,TGCGCCAGCAGCTTGGTGGACACAACCAACACTGAAGCTTTCTTT
TRBV7-9,TRBJ1-3,-,-,CASSLVTAGNTIYF,TGTGCCAGCAGCTTAGTGACAGCTGGAAACACCATATATTTT
TRBV7-2,TRBJ2-7,-,-,CASSLAGSLLSYEQYF,TGTGCCAGCAGCTTAGCGGGTAGTCTTCTCTCCTACGAGCAGTACTTC
TRBV11-1,TRBJ1-1,-,TRBD1,CASSAGTAGLAFF,TGTGCCAGCAGCGCCGGGACAGCGGGGTTAGCTTTCTTT
TRBV6-1,TRBJ2-1,-,TRBD2,CASSGGTSGIGEQFF,TGTGCCAGCAGTGGCGGGACTAGCGGGATTGGTGAGCAGTTCTTC
TRBV6-5,TRBJ2-7,-,-,CASRVTTKYEQYF,TGTGCCAGCAGGGTTACTACGAAATACGAGCAGTACTTC
TRBV11-3,TRBJ2-7,-,-,CASSLGGGQYAGPNNYEQYF,TGTGCCAGCAGCTTAGGAGGAGGCCAGTACGCGGGACCAAACAACTACGAGCAGTACTTC
TRBV7-2,TRBJ2-7,-,-,CASSLVASLQYEQYF,TGTGCCAGCAGCTTAGTCGCTTCCCTCCAATACGAGCAGTACTTC
TRBV29-1,TRBJ1-4,-,-,CSVDPGANEKLFF,TGCAGCGTTGACCCGGGGGCGAACGAAAAACTGTTTTTT
TRBV28,TRBJ2-7,-,TRBD1,CASRAAGTASSYEQYF,TGTGCCAGCAGGGCGGCCGGGACAGCCAGCTCCTACGAGCAGTACTTC
TRBV7-7,TRBJ2-3,-,TRBD2,CASSRILAGGTDTQYF,TGTGCTAGCAGCCGAATATTAGCGGGGGGCACAGATACGCAGTATTTT
TRBV30,TRBJ1-2,-,TRBD1,CAWINRGTHYGYTF,TGTGCCTGGATTAACAGGGGGACCCATTATGGCTACACCTTC
TRBV10-3,TRBJ2-1,-,TRBD2,CAIRGPGLGSNEQFF,TGTGCCATCAGGGGGCCGGGACTAGGTTCCAATGAGCAGTTCTTC
TRBV7-8,TRBJ1-1,-,-,CASSSHGWAVNTEAFF,TGTGCCAGCAGCTCCCACGGGTGGGCAGTGAACACTGAAGCTTTCTTT
TRBV7-9,TRBJ2-3,-,TRBD2,CASSPNLNSGRATDTQYF,TGTGCCAGCAGCCCAAACTTGAATAGCGGGAGGGCCACAGATACGCAGTATTTT
TRBV18,TRBJ2-7,-,-,CASSRAANYEQYF,TGTGCCAGCTCACGCGCCGCGAACTACGAGCAGTACTTC
TRBV6-1,TRBJ2-3,-,-,CASGSTDTQYF,TGTGCCAGCGGGTCCACAGATACGCAGTATTTT
TRBV7-6,TRBJ2-5,-,-,CASSVGTAKETQYF,TGTGCCAGCAGCGTTGGGACGGCTAAAGAGACCCAGTACTTC
TRBV11-1,TRBJ2-7,-,TRBD2,CASSFFRTRGGLAFEQYF,TGTGCCAGCAGCTTTTTTCGAACGAGGGGGGGACTAGCTTTCGAGCAGTACTTC
TRBV7-6,TRBJ2-7,-,-,CASSFAGRGDYEQYF,TGTGCCAGCAGCTTCGCGGGACGGGGAGACTACGAGCAGTACTTC
TRBV6-5,TRBJ2-7,-,TRBD2,CASSSSSGGGNEQYF,TGTGCCAGCAGTTCGTCTAGCGGGGGCGGAAACGAGCAGTACTTC
TRBV2,TRBJ2-3,-,-,CASSEPLAVQTDTQYF,TGTGCCAGCAGTGAACCACTAGCCGTACAAACAGATACGCAGTATTTT
TRBV7-9,TRBJ2-5,-,-,CASSLAGVPETQYF,TGTGCCAGCAGCTTAGCGGGGGTCCCGGAGACCCAGTACTTC
TRBV5-4,TRBJ2-7,-,-,CASSFGLWQYF,TGTGCCAGCAGCTTCGGTCTTTGGCAGTACTTC
TRBV30,TRBJ1-2,-,-,CAWRGGPDYGYTF,TGTGCCTGGAGAGGAGGGCCAGACTATGGCTACACCTTC
TRBV11-2,TRBJ2-4,-,-,CASSLWKGLAKNIQYF,TGTGCCAGCAGCTTATGGAAGGGTCTAGCCAAAAACATTCAGTACTTC
TRBV7-2,TRBJ2-1,once,-,CASSPFRDEQFF,TGTGCCAGCAGCCCCTTTAGGGACGAGCAGTTCTTC
TRBV5-4,TRBJ2-7,-,-,CASSLRDGNEQYF,TGTGCCAGCAGCTTGCGCGACGGAAACGAGCAGTACTTC
TRBV6-5,TRBJ1-6,-,-,CASSSQGPSPLHF,TGTGCCAGCAGCTCTCAGGGGCCTTCACCCCTCCACTTT
TRBV5-1,TRBJ2-5,-,TRBD2,CASTSGLETQYF,TGCGCCAGCACTAGCGGGTTGGAGACCCAGTACTTC
TRBV10-2,TRBJ1-1,-,-,CASRGATLLEAFF,TGCGCCAGCAGGGGCGCCACACTCCTTGAAGCTTTCTTT
TRBV5-1,TRBJ2-3,-,-,CASSLRPPSTDTQYF,TGCGCCAGCAGCCTTCGGCCCCCGAGCACAGATACGCAGTATTTT
TRBV5-6,TRBJ2-7,-,-,CASRLEGEQYF,TGTGCCAGCAGGCTCGAGGGAGAGCAGTACTTC
TRBV2,TRBJ2-7,-,-,CASSEFNEQYF,TGTGCCAGCAGTGAGTTCAACGAGCAGTACTTC
TRBV4-1,TRBJ2-2,-,-,CASSRPGELFF,TGCGCCAGCAGCCGGCCCGGGGAGCTGTTTTTT
TRBV19,TRBJ1-5,few,TRBD1,CASSPRTGGQQPQHF,TGTGCCAGTAGTCCCCGGACAGGGGGACAGCAGCCCCAGCATTTT
TRBV6-1,TRBJ2-7,-,TRBD1,CASSEGTGGPYEQYF,TGTGCCAGCAGCGAGGGGACAGGGGGCCCCTACGAGCAGTACTTC